This T cell receptor beta chain was recovered during a study of beta chain features in type 1 diabetes. Study-level points and caveats: Shortening of TCRB CDR3s, moderate but significant, appeared in all four CD4+ subsets of Type 1 diabetes patients.

Expressed TCRB transcripts were sequenced after all isolated RNA was converted to cDNA. Assay used: immunoSEQ multiplex PCR; TCRdb lists only in-frame clones, some missing. The table records 50,000 or so clones, about 40% of them present only once. Regarding this clone: Its antigen remains unknown.

Every donor provided one heparinised blood draw, which averaged approximately 100 mL. The CDR3 loop spans 14 amino acids. CDR1 is PRHDT and CDR2 is FYEKMQ in the germline V gene (reference sequence). Trimming stripped 4 bases from V and 1 base from J, with 10 bases between. Sequencing was carried out using Tregs from blood. The TCR was taken from a man aged 25 to 45 with type 1 diabetes. The chain uses TRBV13 and TRBJ1-1; D is perhaps TRBD1 (6 bases). The chain's CDR3 is CASSSSDRNTEAFF. As DNA, the CDR3 is TGTGCCAGCAGCTCGTCGGACAGGAACACTGAAGCTTTCTTT. Drawing the rest from reference TRBV13 and TRBJ1-1, the complete variable domain is AAGVIQSPRHLIKEKRETATLKCYPIPRHDTVYWYQQGPGQDPQFLISFYEKMQSDKGSIPDRFSAQQFSDYHSELNMSSLELGDSALYFCASSSSDRNTEAFFGQGTRLTVV.